One sample yielded the 24 T cell receptor beta chains listed below, sequenced in a study of cytomegalovirus exposure and HLA in healthy donors (dated by TCRdb to 2015 to 2018). Library preparation used the immunoSEQ multiplex PCR assay. For the multiplex PCR, a mixture combining 60 forward primers for TCR Vbeta segments and 13 reverse primers for TCR Jbeta segments was used. TCRdb took this table from immuneACCESS and kept in-frame rearrangements with V and J called. Such tables lack part of the clones; where checked against another copy, unresolved V genes explain under half of the gap, and the rest is unexplained. The sample has some 160,000 clones on record, around three quarters of them singletons. Around 6% of the sample rests with the top ten. Material: PBMCs. These receptors were taken from a man between 35 and 55 years old in good health and CMV-seronegative.

The V gene is TRBV6-4, the J gene TRBJ2-7; 13 bases fit TRBD2. Losses at the gene ends were 5 bases for V and 5 bases for J; bases not matched to a gene: 6. The CDR3 spans 15 residues. Germline loops: CDR1 MRHNA, CDR2 SNTAGT. The CDR3 DNA reads TGTGCCAGCAGTCCCGGACTAGCGGGAGTGGACGAGCAGTACTTC. The encoded protein is CASSPGLAGVDEQYF.

This rearrangement joins TRBV12-5 to TRBJ2-7; the D gene is possibly TRBD1 (5 bases). Germline loops: CDR1 LGHNT, CDR2 FRNRAP. The V and J ends lost 9 bases and 5 bases respectively, with 17 bases between them. The CDR3 extends over 13 amino acids. Written as DNA, the CDR3 is TGTGCTAGATCAGGGTATAAGGTTGACGAGCAGTACTTC. The encoded protein is CARSGYKVDEQYF.

The rearrangement links TRBV4-2 to TRBJ2-7, with 7 bases fitting TRBD1. This CDR3 comprises 14 residues. From germline, CDR1 is LGHNA and CDR2 YNFKEQ. J gave up 6 bases and V 7 bases, and 12 bases lay outside the gene matches. CDR3 loop: CASTGRGPGGEQYF. The DNA for the CDR3 is TGTGCCAGCACCGGCCGCGGGCCAGGGGGCGAGCAGTACTTC.

The genes are TRBV7-9 and TRBJ2-3; D is undetermined. CDR1 and CDR2 from the germline V gene are SEHNR and FQNEAQ (reference sequence). V was pared by 5 bases and J by 2 bases, with 23 bases between. CDR3 length: 18 residues. The CDR3 sequence: CASSPPRLGPLHTDTQYF. The CDR3 DNA sequence: TGTGCCAGCAGCCCCCCCCGGCTAGGCCCTCTCCACACAGATACGCAGTATTTT.

This clone was counted only a few times. This chain joins TRBV6-5 and TRBJ1-1, with D hard to call. V lost 6 bases and J lost 2, with 4 bases in between. The CDR3 is made up of 11 amino acids. Germline V gene sequence: CDR1 MNHEY, CDR2 SVGAGI. Written as DNA, the CDR3 is TGTGCCAGCAGGAGAAACACTGAAGCTTTCTTT. This sequence encodes CASRRNTEAFF.

The V call is TRBV4-1, the J call TRBJ1-1; tentatively, D is TRBD1 (5 bases). This CDR3 contains 17 residues. V was shortened by 1 base and J by 0 bases, with 15 bases between the two germline ends. CDR1 is MGHRA and CDR2 is YSYEKL in the germline V gene. CDR3 region: CASSQVGAAHMNTEAFF. Written as DNA, the CDR3 is TGCGCCAGCAGCCAAGTTGGGGCAGCTCACATGAACACTGAAGCTTTCTTT.

This clone has just a few counts. The chain joins TRBV6-4 to TRBJ2-7; TRBD2 matches at 13 bases. The germline gives CDR1 MRHNA, CDR2 SNTAGT. V lost 6 bases to trimming and J lost 6 bases; unmatched junction nucleotides: 8. CDR3 length: 15 residues. CDR3 loop: CASSPGTSGTLEQYF. CDR3 DNA sequence: TGTGCCAGCAGCCCCGGGACTAGCGGGACTCTCGAGCAGTACTTC.

The rearrangement links TRBV19 to TRBJ1-3, with a possible D match to TRBD1 (5 bases). Per germline, CDR1 LNHDA and CDR2 SQIVND (reference sequence). V was pared by 9 bases and J by 6 bases, with 21 bases between. CDR3 length equals 15 residues. The CDR3 coding sequence is TGTGCCAGCTTCGAAGGGAAAAGGGGTGTAAACACCATATATTTT. It yields the protein CASFEGKRGVNTIYF. The full variable domain, with the rest looked up from reference TRBV19 and TRBJ1-3, is DGGITQSPKYLFRKEGQNVTLSCEQNLNHDAMYWYRQDPGQGLRLIYYSQIVNDFQKGDIAEGYSVSREKKESFPLTVTSAQKNPTAFYLCASFEGKRGVNTIYFGEGSWLTVV.

The rearrangement links TRBV6-1 to TRBJ1-2; weak D call: TRBD1 (5 bases). Looked up from germline, CDR1 is MNHNS and CDR2 is SASEGT. Trimming pared 5 bases from V and 5 bases from J, leaving 18 bases between. The CDR3 is 15 amino acids. As DNA, the CDR3 is TGTGCCAGCAGTACCACCAGGAGGGGTGGGTATGGCTACACCTTC. It encodes CASSTTRRGGYGYTF.

The chain has TRBV7-3 and TRBJ2-2; 12 bases are a match to TRBD2. From germline, CDR1 is SGHTA and CDR2 FQGTGA. This CDR3 has 20 residues. After removal of 6 bases from V and 4 bases from J, the junction contained 18 bases not matched to a gene. The CDR3 bases are TGTGCCAGCAGTTTTAGGCCGATGAGACTAGCGGGAGTAAGCACCGGGGAGCTGTTTTTT. Protein product: CASSFRPMRLAGVSTGELFF.

This clone showed up just a few times. V is TRBV19 and J is TRBJ1-4; no clear D gene. V was cut by 5 bases and J by 8 bases, with 21 bases left in between. The CDR3 sequence is 16 residues long. Germline V CDR1 and CDR2: LNHDA, SQIVND (reference sequence). CDR3 DNA: TGTGCCAGTAGTCAAACCTCAGGCGCCACACACGAAAAACTGTTTTTT. Residues: CASSQTSGATHEKLFF.

This clone appeared a few times. This rearrangement joins TRBV13 to TRBJ2-5; D possibly corresponds to TRBD1 (6 bases). The CDR3 contains 17 residues. The germline gives CDR1 PRHDT, CDR2 FYEKMQ (reference sequence). The V end lost 4 bases, the J end lost 0 bases, and 18 bases lay between the germline ends. The CDR3 sequence: CASSSPLVDRYQETQYF. In DNA form, the CDR3 reads TGTGCCAGCAGCTCCCCCTTGGTTGACAGGTACCAAGAGACCCAGTACTTC.

V gene TRBV5-4 combines with J gene TRBJ1-4, with D possibly TRBD1 on 6 matching bases. Germline lookup yields CDR1 SGHNT and CDR2 YYREEE (reference sequence). The CDR3 is 14 residues long. V lost 4 bases and J 6 bases, leaving 13 bases between the germline ends. The CDR3 DNA reads TGTGCCAGCAGCGGCAGGGGTCATGATGAAAAACTGTTTTTT. It codes for CASSGRGHDEKLFF.

The gene calls are TRBV4-3 and TRBJ1-2; D call uncertain. CDR1 LGHNA and CDR2 YSLEER come from the germline V gene. Trimming removed 0 bases at V and 5 bases at J, with 7 bases between. The CDR3 sequence is 13 residues long. The DNA for the CDR3 is TGCGCCAGCAGCCAAGACAGCGTGTATGGCTACACCTTC. Encoded protein: CASSQDSVYGYTF.

This clone came up once. V is TRBV5-4 and J is TRBJ2-3, with 7 bases identical to TRBD1. Germline V gives CDR1 SGHNT, CDR2 YYREEE (reference sequence). The CDR3 is 14 amino acids. V lost 4 bases and J lost 7; bases outside the gene matches: 9. DNA of the CDR3: TGTGCCAGCAGCGCAGGGACAGTAATATATACGCAGTATTTT. Amino acids: CASSAGTVIYTQYF.

J is TRBJ2-1 and V is TRBV11-2; 9 bases fit TRBD1. Losses at the gene ends were 5 bases for V and 4 bases for J; bases not matched to a gene: 12. Germline-derived CDR1 and CDR2 are SGHAT and FQNNGV. The CDR3 extends over 17 amino acids. The CDR3 spells CASSPDSGTGLYNEQFF. The CDR3 DNA follows: TGTGCCAGCAGCCCCGACTCCGGGACAGGGCTTTACAATGAGCAGTTCTTC.

The chain joins TRBV7-2 to TRBJ2-7; 9 nucleotides agree with TRBD2. Germline CDR1 reads SGHTA; CDR2 reads FQGNSA. J was trimmed by 5 bases and V by 2 bases; bases with no gene match: 10. The length of the CDR3 is 16 residues. The CDR3 region is CASSLMGAGGYDEQYF. CDR3 sequence (DNA): TGTGCCAGCAGCTTAATGGGTGCGGGGGGGTACGACGAGCAGTACTTC. Variable domain in full (rest from reference TRBV7-2 and TRBJ2-7): GAGVSQSPSNKVTEKGKDVELRCDPISGHTALYWYRQSLGQGLEFLIYFQGNSAPDKSGLPSDRFSAERTGGSVSTLTIQRTQQEDSAVYLCASSLMGAGGYDEQYFGPGTRLTVT.

CDR3 sequence (DNA): TGTGCCAGCAGCTTAGGGGGCAGATCCTACGAGCAGTACTTC. It codes for CASSLGGRSYEQYF. This chain connects TRBV7-9 to TRBJ2-7, with D tentatively TRBD1 (5 bases). Between the trimmed V and J ends, which lost 1 base and 1 base, there was a span of 8 bases. Looked up from germline, CDR1 is SEHNR and CDR2 is FQNEAQ (reference sequence). The CDR3 extends over 14 amino acids. Combining the CDR3 with reference TRBV7-9 and TRBJ2-7 gives the whole variable domain DTGVSQNPRHKITKRGQNVTFRCDPISEHNRLYWYRQTLGQGPEFLTYFQNEAQLEKSRLLSDRFSAERPKGSFSTLEIQRTEQGDSAMYLCASSLGGRSYEQYFGPGTRLTVT.

The J gene is TRBJ2-5, the V gene TRBV18; D is uncertain. CDR1 and CDR2 (germline): KGHSH, LQKENI. V was pared by 0 bases and J by 5 bases, with 4 bases between. This CDR3 is built from 12 residues. The CDR3 sequence: CASSPPSETQYF. In DNA form, the CDR3 reads TGTGCCAGCTCACCACCCTCTGAGACCCAGTACTTC.

The chain recombines TRBV5-1 with TRBJ1-1, with no clear D. CDR3 size: 15 residues. With 4 bases removed from V and 3 bases from J, the gap between germline ends came to 16 bases. Germline lookup yields CDR1 SGHRS and CDR2 YFSETQ. CDR3 amino acids: CASSREEVGDTEAFF. CDR3 sequence (DNA): TGCGCCAGCAGCCGGGAGGAAGTCGGCGACACTGAAGCTTTCTTT. Filled out from reference TRBV5-1 and TRBJ1-1, the complete variable domain reads KAGVTQTPRYLIKTRGQQVTLSCSPISGHRSVSWYQQTPGQGLQFLFEYFSETQRNKGNFPGRFSGRQFSNSRSEMNVSTLELGDSALYLCASSREEVGDTEAFFGQGTRLTVV.

The rearrangement links TRBV6-1 to TRBJ2-5; D is unclear. Trimming removed 7 bases at V and 4 bases at J, with 13 bases between. Per germline, CDR1 MNHNS and CDR2 SASEGT. CDR3 length: 13 amino acids. The CDR3 DNA follows: TGTGCCAGCACCCTAGGTTTACTAGAGACCCAGTACTTC. Amino acids: CASTLGLLETQYF.

V is TRBV6-1 and J is TRBJ1-4; 7 bases align to TRBD1. Trimming cost V 4 bases and J 6 bases; bases outside gene matches: 8. This CDR3 is built from 15 residues. Germline V gene sequence: CDR1 MNHNS, CDR2 SASEGT. In DNA, the CDR3 is TGTGCCAGCAGTGTCTTCGGGCAGGGGGATGAAAAACTGTTTTTT. Translating it yields CASSVFGQGDEKLFF.

The rearrangement uses TRBV6-5 and TRBJ1-1; 8 bases are shared with TRBD1. Germline assignment: CDR1 MNHEY and CDR2 SVGAGI. Losses at the gene ends were 5 bases for V and 5 bases for J; bases not matched to a gene: 7. The CDR3 is 14 amino acids. This CDR3 reads CASSLRTGRTEAFF. The CDR3 nucleotides read TGTGCCAGCAGTCTACGGACAGGGAGGACTGAAGCTTTCTTT.

This chain links TRBV7-2 with TRBJ1-5, with D unclear. The CDR3 is made up of 15 amino acids. V lost 4 bases, J lost 8 bases, and 18 bases lay in between. From germline, CDR1 is SGHTA and CDR2 FQGNSA. The CDR3 DNA is TGTGCCAGCAGCTCCAATAGAGGTGCCCCGGAGCCCCAGCATTTT. Translated: CASSSNRGAPEPQHF. Supplemented by reference TRBV7-2 and TRBJ1-5, the full variable domain reads GAGVSQSPSNKVTEKGKDVELRCDPISGHTALYWYRQSLGQGLEFLIYFQGNSAPDKSGLPSDRFSAERTGGSVSTLTIQRTQQEDSAVYLCASSSNRGAPEPQHFGDGTRLSIL.